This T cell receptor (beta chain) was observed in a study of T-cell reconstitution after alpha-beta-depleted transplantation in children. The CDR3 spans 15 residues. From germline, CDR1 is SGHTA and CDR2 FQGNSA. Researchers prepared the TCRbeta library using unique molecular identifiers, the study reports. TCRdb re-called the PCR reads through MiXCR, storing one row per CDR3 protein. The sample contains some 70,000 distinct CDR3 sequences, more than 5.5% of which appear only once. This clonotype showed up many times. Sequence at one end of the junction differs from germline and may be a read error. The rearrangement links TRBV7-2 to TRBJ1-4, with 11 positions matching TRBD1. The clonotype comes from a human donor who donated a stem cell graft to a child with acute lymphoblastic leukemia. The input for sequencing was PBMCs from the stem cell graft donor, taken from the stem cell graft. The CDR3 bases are TGTGCCAGCAGCTTAGCGCTCGGACAGGGGGCGCTTAGGTATTTT. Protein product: CASSLALGQGALRYF.